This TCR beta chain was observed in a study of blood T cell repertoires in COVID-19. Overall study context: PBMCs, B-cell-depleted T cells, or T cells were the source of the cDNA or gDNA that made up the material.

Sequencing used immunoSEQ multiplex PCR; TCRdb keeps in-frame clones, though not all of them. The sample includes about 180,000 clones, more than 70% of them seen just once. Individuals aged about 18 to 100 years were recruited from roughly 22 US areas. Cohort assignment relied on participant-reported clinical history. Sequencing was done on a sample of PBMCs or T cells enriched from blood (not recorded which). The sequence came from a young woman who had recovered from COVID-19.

CDR3 bases: TGTGCCTGGATGCAGGGGTCCTATAATTCACCCCTCCACTTT. Translation gives CAWMQGSYNSPLHF. The genes are TRBV30 and TRBJ1-6, with D perhaps TRBD1 (6 bases). There are 14 residues in the CDR3. Germline V CDR1 and CDR2: GTSNPN, SVGIG (reference sequence). V was pared by 4 bases and J by 1 base, with 8 bases between.